A single sample gave rise to the 24 T cell receptor beta chains below, sequenced in a study of regulatory T cells in long-lasting Graves disease. Combining iRepertoire HTBI primers with Arm-PCR of CDR3 regions, the authors built TCR beta libraries. TCRdb re-derived calls from the multiplex PCR reads in MiXCR, one entry per CDR3 protein. Here the sample spans 250,000 to 400,000 distinct CDR3 sequences, more than 15% being singletons. Time point indicated: newly diagnosed GD, antithyroid drugs for less than 3 months. PBMC RNA was the source of the TCR library. This specimen was peripheral blood mononuclear cells (PBMCs), taken at new diagnosis, from a patient treated with antithyroid drugs. These receptors were obtained from a female donor with Graves disease.

V is TRBV12-3 or TRBV12-4 and J is TRBJ2-5, with TRBD2 matching over 14 bases. TRBJ2-1 explains the end of the DNA better; the J call may be wrong. The CDR3 has 15 residues. The DNA of the CDR3 is TGTGCCAGCAGTCGTGGGACTAGCGGGAGCAGTGAGCAGTTCTTC. Protein: CASSRGTSGSSEQFF.

As for this clonotype: An end of the junction does not agree with germline; a read error may underlie this. The chain has TRBV7-9 and TRBJ2-1; D is unclear. The end of the DNA aligns better with TRBJ2-5, so the J call may be wrong. This CDR3 is built from 12 residues. Per germline, CDR1 SEHNR and CDR2 FQNEAQ (reference sequence). CDR3 residues: CASGLNQETQYF. The CDR3 DNA sequence: TGTGCCAGCGGCTTGAACCAAGAGACCCAGTACTTC.

Concerning this clonotype itself: A single base separates this from a much larger clone, so it may be a read error. V gene TRBV24-1 combines with J gene TRBJ1-2; D not certain. CDR3 length: 12 amino acids. The V end lost 12 bases, the J end lost 4 bases, and 14 bases lay between the germline ends. Germline V gene data show CDR1 as KGHDR and CDR2 as SFDVKD. DNA for the CDR3: TGTGCCGGGGAAGGTGACCGCTATGGCTACACCTTC. This encodes CAGEGDRYGYTF.

J is TRBJ1-5 and V is TRBV6-1; tentative D call: TRBD1 (6 bases). Germline values: CDR1 MNHNS, CDR2 SASEGT. The CDR3 has 14 residues. V lost 5 bases to trimming and J lost 9 bases, with 17 bases between them. CDR3 coding DNA: TGTGCCAGCAGTCCTAACAGGGTGACGGGGCCCCAGCATTTT. Protein product: CASSPNRVTGPQHF.

In this sample, this clonotype turned up a few times. The chain has TRBV20-1 and TRBJ2-6; TRBD1 aligns across 7 bases. This CDR3 is built from 16 residues. Trimming took 3 bases from V and 0 from J; bases not matched to a gene: 5. Germline values: CDR1 DFQATT, CDR2 SNEGSKA (reference sequence). The CDR3 DNA reads TGCAGTGCTAGGGGACAGCCTAGCTCTGGGGCCAACGTCCTGACTTTC. It encodes CSARGQPSSGANVLTF.

At least ten counts were recorded for this clonotype. This chain uses TRBV6-1 with TRBJ2-5; 9 bases align to TRBD2. Trimming removed 8 bases from V and 3 bases from J; junction bases left unmatched: 7. The CDR3 is 14 amino acids. The germline V gene has CDR1 MNHNS and CDR2 SASEGT. The chain's CDR3 is CASGRPSGKETQYF. In nucleotides, the CDR3 is TGTGCCAGCGGGAGGCCTAGCGGGAAAGAGACCCAGTACTTC.

This rearrangement joins TRBV9 to TRBJ2-4; 7 bases line up with TRBD2. Germline V gene lookup returns CDR1 SGDLS and CDR2 YYNGEE. V shed 3 bases, J shed 0 bases, and the junction held 3 bases outside the gene matches. The CDR3 is 15 amino acids. The CDR3 sequence: CASSAPGGAKNIQYF. CDR3 bases: TGTGCCAGCAGCGCCCCGGGGGGAGCCAAAAACATTCAGTACTTC.

V and J are TRBV20-1 and TRBJ2-5, with 11 bases fitting TRBD2. Germline V gene lookup returns CDR1 DFQATT and CDR2 SNEGSKA (reference sequence). The junction had 12 bases not matched to a gene; V was cut back by 4 bases and J by 5 bases. The CDR3 sequence is 16 residues long. For the CDR3, the DNA is TGCAGTGCTAACCCGGGACTAGCGGACTCTCTGGAGACCCAGTACTTC. Protein product: CSANPGLADSLETQYF.

This clonotype was recorded at least ten times. The chain uses TRBV30 and TRBJ2-7; 10 nucleotides line up with TRBD2. The V gene's germline CDR1 is GTSNPN and CDR2 SVGIG (reference sequence). The CDR3 runs 14 residues. V dropped 5 bases and J dropped 4; count of bases not matched to a gene: 8. CDR3 bases: TGTGCCTGGTCCTGGGGACTAGCGCGTTACGAGCAGTACTTC. Its translation: CAWSWGLARYEQYF.

On this clonotype: This may be a read error, as it is one base from a much larger clone. The chain uses TRBV11-2 and TRBJ2-7; 7 bases fit TRBD2. Germline CDR1 is SGHAT and CDR2 is FQNNGV. CDR3 length: 13 residues. Germline trimming cut 5 bases from V and 6 bases from J; bases unmatched to any gene: 7. The CDR3 region is CASSGGETCEQYF. The CDR3 coding sequence is TGTGCCAGCAGCGGGGGGGAGACCTGCGAGCAGTACTTC.

The chain recombines TRBV29-1 with TRBJ1-2; the D is unclear. The V end was cut by 4 bases, the J end by 8 bases, with 11 bases between. The CDR3 spans 11 residues. In germline, CDR1 is SQVTM, CDR2 ANQGSEA. The CDR3 region is CSVVYSGGYTF. CDR3 bases: TGCAGCGTTGTATACAGCGGGGGCTACACCTTC.

This clonotype was detected many times. The chain recombines TRBV29-1 with TRBJ2-7; 10 positions agree with TRBD2. CDR1 and CDR2 from the germline V gene are SQVTM and ANQGSEA. J lost 1 base, V lost 1 base, and 4 bases had no gene match. The CDR3 sequence is 15 residues long. This CDR3 reads CSVEGGSGGSYEQYF. In DNA, the CDR3 is TGCAGCGTTGAAGGTGGTAGCGGGGGGTCCTACGAGCAGTACTTC.

This clonotype occurred once. The rearrangement links TRBV9 to TRBJ2-3, with 9 nucleotides matching TRBD2. Germline V gives CDR1 SGDLS, CDR2 YYNGEE. The CDR3 is 14 residues long. V lost 6 bases to trimming and J lost 2 bases; unmatched junction nucleotides: 4. The CDR3 coding sequence is TGTGCCAGCAACCCTAGCGGGAACACAGATACGCAGTATTTT. Protein: CASNPSGNTDTQYF.

This clonotype was detected only a few times. A clone one base away is much larger, so this may be a read error. CDR3 region: CANRLGTNEKLFF. The DNA for the CDR3 is TGTGCCAACAGACTGGGTACTAATGAAAAACTGTTTTTT. The chain combines TRBV12-3 or TRBV12-4 with TRBJ1-4; D call uncertain. The CDR3 is 13 amino acids. Trimming removed 10 bases at V and 2 bases at J, with 11 bases between.

This clonotype was detected many times. This sequence joins TRBV29-1 and TRBJ2-5; D possibly corresponds to TRBD1 (6 bases). The CDR3 loop spans 11 amino acids. Germline V CDR1 and CDR2: SQVTM, ANQGSEA. V lost 6 bases, J lost 5 bases, and 10 bases lay in between. The CDR3 DNA reads TGCAGCGTAAGGGGGTGGGAGACCCAGTACTTC. This sequence encodes CSVRGWETQYF.

Comments on this clonotype: This may be a read error, as it is one base from a much larger clone. The chain links TRBV6-1 to TRBJ1-4; D remains ambiguous. The CDR3 runs 14 residues. The V gene's germline CDR1 is MNHNS and CDR2 SASEGT. The V and J ends lost 11 bases and 4 bases respectively, with 17 bases between them. The CDR3, as DNA: TGTGCCGGCAAAAAGATGGGCGATAATGAAAAACTGTTTTTT. Its translation: CAGKKMGDNEKLFF.

The CDR3 sequence is CSALGFGDSPLHF. The CDR3, as DNA: TGCAGTGCGCTTGGGTTTGGGGATTCACCCCTCCACTTT. The chain joins TRBV20-1 to TRBJ1-6; D call uncertain. CDR1 DFQATT and CDR2 SNEGSKA come from the germline V gene (reference sequence). V was shortened by 6 bases and J by 8 bases, with 14 bases between the two germline ends. This CDR3 comprises 13 residues.

This clonotype was seen at least ten times. The chain carries TRBV6-1 and TRBJ1-1, with D hard to call. Germline CDR1 and CDR2: MNHNS and SASEGT. The CDR3 length is 14 residues. The V gene lost 2 bases and the J gene lost 5 bases, with 12 bases spanning the gap. CDR3 nucleotides: TGTGCCAGCAGTGAAAGGTCAGGAGTAACTGAAGCTTTCTTT. Its protein product is CASSERSGVTEAFF.

The chain has TRBV12-3 or TRBV12-4 and TRBJ1-2; 8 bases line up with TRBD1. The CDR3 loop spans 15 amino acids. J gave up 2 bases and V 3 bases, and 5 bases lay outside the gene matches. In DNA, the CDR3 is TGTGCCAGCAGTTTTGGACAGGGCCTCAACTATGGCTACACCTTC. It specifies CASSFGQGLNYGYTF.

This clonotype was seen repeatedly, ten times or more. The J gene is TRBJ2-1, the V gene TRBV20-1; TRBD2 aligns across 12 bases. The V gene end was trimmed by 0 bases and the J gene end by 4 bases; junction bases not matched to a gene: 7. In germline, CDR1 is DFQATT, CDR2 SNEGSKA (reference sequence). The length of the CDR3 is 17 residues. The CDR3 loop reads CSARDPGGTSGYNEQFF. As DNA, the CDR3 is TGCAGTGCTAGAGACCCGGGCGGGACTAGCGGGTACAATGAGCAGTTCTTC.

This clonotype was seen many times. The chain couples TRBV6-2 or TRBV6-3 to TRBJ2-7; D unclear. Germline V gene sequence: CDR1 MNHEY, CDR2 SVGEGT. The V gene lost 6 bases and the J gene lost 0 bases, with 9 bases spanning the gap. CDR3 length: 13 residues. DNA of the CDR3: TGTGCCAGCAGCCCACCGGCCTCCTACGAGCAGTACTTC. This encodes CASSPPASYEQYF.

Regarding this clonotype: Being one base from a much bigger clone, this may be a read error. This sequence joins TRBV6-1 and TRBJ2-1, with TRBD2 identical over 9 bases. CDR1 and CDR2 (germline): MNHNS, SASEGT. The V segment lost 7 bases and the J segment 6 bases; nucleotides outside the gene matches: 7. There are 14 residues in the CDR3. CDR3 in DNA: TGTGCCAGCACCCCACTAGCGGGCGTCAATGAGCAGTTCTTC. Translating it yields CASTPLAGVNEQFF.

A few counts support this clonotype. CDR3 region: CASSLAIQETQYF. The DNA of the CDR3 is TGCGCCAGCAGCTTGGCCATTCAAGAGACCCAGTACTTC. The gene calls are TRBV5-1 and TRBJ2-5; D is uncertain. The CDR3 loop spans 13 amino acids. In germline, CDR1 is SGHRS, CDR2 YFSETQ. V was shortened by 0 bases and J by 2 bases, with 5 bases between the two germline ends.

Ten or more counts support this clonotype. This chain joins TRBV28 and TRBJ2-3; D unclear. Per the germline V gene, CDR1 is MDHEN and CDR2 is SYDVKM. This CDR3 region has 14 residues. Trimming left V 3 bases short and J 0 bases short, with 7 bases between. CDR3 in DNA: TGTGCCAGCAGTTTGGTGGACAGCACAGATACGCAGTATTTT. Translation gives CASSLVDSTDTQYF.